Listed below are T cell receptor beta chains from one sample, sequenced in a study of long-term antiretroviral therapy in people with HIV. Profiling relied on immunoSEQ multiplex PCR, and the TCRdb table lists in-frame clones only, not all of them. The table lists around 26,000 clones, roughly 82% of them singletons. The specimen comprised unsorted PBMCs, sampled 3 years after starting antiretroviral therapy. The source is a man in his fifties with HIV. Both conserved end residues are part of each CDR3.

j_gene	v_gene	CDR3aa
TRBJ2-7	TRBV11-2	CASSSPTSGAISYEQYF
TRBJ1-4	TRBV2	CASSEDTAGGELFF
TRBJ1-2	TRBV30	CAWSVRDTGIYGYTF
TRBJ2-7	TRBV4-1	CASSQRLAGGKAYEQYF
TRBJ2-1	TRBV10-3	CAISGTSDVNEQFF
TRBJ2-2	TRBV7-3	CASSSLRALNTGELFF
TRBJ2-1	TRBV19	CASSVINRVAYNEQFF
TRBJ2-5	TRBV27	CASSLYPSAETQYF
TRBJ1-2	TRBV28	CASSWTGGYYGYTF
TRBJ1-2	TRBV7-8	CASSLAGTGNYGYTF
TRBJ1-2	TRBV6-5	CASRRDRSYGYTF
TRBJ1-1	TRBV11-2	CASSFPPWGRDGENTEAFF
TRBJ2-7	TRBV7-8	CASSSLTLGEQYF
TRBJ2-3	TRBV21-1	CASRASGRCTDTQYF
TRBJ1-1	TRBV10-1	CASSERLGTREAFF
TRBJ2-5	TRBV5-1	CASSLRLSGLQETQYF
TRBJ2-4	TRBV4-3	CASSQGGQGAKNIQYF
TRBJ2-5	TRBV6-1	CASVVQGNQETQYF
TRBJ2-7	TRBV27	CASRDRGINEQYF
TRBJ2-1	TRBV28	CASDKTSGLGMNEQFF
TRBJ1-1	TRBV7-2	CASSPQLGADTEAFF
TRBJ2-1	TRBV27	CASSRIGSGNNEQFF
TRBJ1-1	TRBV7-2	CASNRDGAEAFF
TRBJ1-1	TRBV14	CASSQGGFTEAFF
TRBJ2-1	TRBV7-2	CATARRDYNEQFF
TRBJ2-1	TRBV7-9	CASSLEHNEQFF
TRBJ2-4	TRBV5-6	CASSRVSVAKNIQYF
TRBJ2-2	TRBV4-3	CASSQDRGDRELFF
TRBJ2-7	TRBV5-1	CASSPPGGGTYEQYF
TRBJ1-5	TRBV2	CASSSGLDQPQHF
TRBJ1-1	TRBV19	CASSMLVNTEAFF
TRBJ1-6	TRBV7-2	CASSLYGRRSPLHF
TRBJ1-2	TRBV29-1	CSVSSAGYTF
TRBJ2-2	TRBV7-7	CASSNSANTGELFF
TRBJ2-6	TRBV7-9	CASSLGSSGANVLTF
TRBJ2-1	TRBV5-4	CASSPFNNEQFF
TRBJ2-7	TRBV25-1	CASSYGPYEQYF
TRBJ2-6	TRBV19	CASTHFQQGDSGANVLTF
TRBJ2-7	TRBV4-1	CASSQGGGGAYEQYF
TRBJ2-1	TRBV27	CASSWGLGSNEQFF
TRBJ2-1	TRBV28	CASSLGGGHTYNEQFF
TRBJ1-1	TRBV29-1	CSSRTAMNTEAFF
TRBJ1-5	TRBV28	CASNPQGAYQPQHF
TRBJ2-5	TRBV6-6	CASSGTGQETQYF
TRBJ1-2	TRBV6-5	CASRTGTGSGYTF